This T cell receptor (beta chain) derives from a study of T-cell memory formation after mild COVID-19. V lost 5 bases to trimming and J lost 5 bases, with 15 bases between them. CDR3 length: 14 amino acids. Germline CDR1 LNHDA, CDR2 SQIVND (reference sequence). Constant-segment primers and 5'RACE yielded cDNA libraries for TCR alpha and TCR beta, each carrying sample barcodes and UMIs. TCRdb independently ran MiXCR on the 5' RACE reads; one entry per CDR3 protein. This sample has 200,000 to 300,000 distinct CDR3 sequences; approximately 9% occur once, and the top ten carry approximately 20%. Of note for this clonotype: Its antigen remains unknown.

Study results and caveats: Nothing showed for sure that second-wave clones peaking on day 37 were SARS-CoV-2 specific. Pre-infection memory harbored some responding clones, suggesting cross-reactive memory joined. Day 15 to 85 contractors were CD4/CD8 balanced; later expanders leaned CD4+.

The chain recombines TRBV19 with TRBJ1-1; maybe TRBD1 (5 bases). The origin of this receptor is a young man who had mild COVID-19 (a few samples of this study predate the infection). Cell type and time point are not known. The sample comprised PBMCs or a T cell subset sorted from them (not recorded which). The CDR3 DNA sequence: TGTGCCAGTAGTTACGGGCAGGGATTTACTGAAGCTTTCTTT. Translating it yields CASSYGQGFTEAFF.